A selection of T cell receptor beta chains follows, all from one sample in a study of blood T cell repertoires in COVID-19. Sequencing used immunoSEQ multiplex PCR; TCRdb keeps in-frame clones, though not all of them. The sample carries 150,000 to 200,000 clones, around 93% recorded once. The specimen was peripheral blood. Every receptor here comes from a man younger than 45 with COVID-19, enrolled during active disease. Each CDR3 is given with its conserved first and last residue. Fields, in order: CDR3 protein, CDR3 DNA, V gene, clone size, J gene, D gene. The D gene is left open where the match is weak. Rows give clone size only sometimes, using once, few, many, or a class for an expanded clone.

cdr3_aa: CASSIRPGTGKSMNTEAFF
cdr3_nt: TGTGCCAGTAGTATCCGCCCTGGGACAGGGAAGAGCATGAACACTGAAGCTTTCTTT
v_call: TRBV19
clone_size: NA
j_call: TRBJ1-1
d_call: TRBD1

cdr3_aa: CASSLVGRGRDEQFF
cdr3_nt: TGTGCCAGCAGTTTAGTCGGCAGGGGTAGGGATGAGCAGTTCTTC
v_call: TRBV28
clone_size: NA
j_call: TRBJ2-1
d_call: NA

cdr3_aa: CASSPGQSEQYF
cdr3_nt: TGTGCCAGCAGTCCAGGGCAAAGCGAGCAGTACTTC
v_call: TRBV27
clone_size: NA
j_call: TRBJ2-7
d_call: NA

cdr3_aa: CSVGGRAIGELFF
cdr3_nt: TGCAGCGTTGGCGGGAGGGCCATCGGGGAGCTGTTTTTT
v_call: TRBV29-1
clone_size: NA
j_call: TRBJ2-2
d_call: TRBD2

cdr3_aa: CASSLRVRGPYQETQYF
cdr3_nt: TGTGCCAGCAGCTTAAGGGTCAGGGGGCCTTACCAAGAGACCCAGTACTTC
v_call: TRBV7-2
clone_size: once
j_call: TRBJ2-5
d_call: TRBD1

cdr3_aa: CAWSLGRTSGANVLTF
cdr3_nt: TGTGCCTGGAGTCTCGGGAGGACGTCTGGGGCCAACGTCCTGACTTTC
v_call: TRBV30
clone_size: NA
j_call: TRBJ2-6
d_call: TRBD2

cdr3_aa: CATTLIVEYACDEQFF
cdr3_nt: TGTGCCACCACTCTCATCGTAGAATACGCGTGCGATGAGCAGTTCTTC
v_call: TRBV24-1
clone_size: NA
j_call: TRBJ2-1
d_call: NA

cdr3_aa: CASSYVAGRNQPQHF
cdr3_nt: TGTGCCAGCAGTTACGTGGCAGGGCGTAATCAGCCCCAGCATTTT
v_call: TRBV6-2/TRBV6-3
clone_size: NA
j_call: TRBJ1-5
d_call: NA

cdr3_aa: CASSPDRDYGYTF
cdr3_nt: TGTGCCAGCAGCCCGGACAGGGATTATGGCTACACCTTC
v_call: TRBV28
clone_size: NA
j_call: TRBJ1-2
d_call: TRBD1

cdr3_aa: CASIIGQGVTGELFF
cdr3_nt: TGTGCCAGTATCATAGGACAGGGAGTCACCGGGGAGCTGTTTTTT
v_call: TRBV19
clone_size: NA
j_call: TRBJ2-2
d_call: TRBD1

cdr3_aa: CASSIGQGRTGELFF
cdr3_nt: TGTGCCAGTAGTATCGGGCAGGGAAGAACCGGGGAGCTGTTTTTT
v_call: TRBV19
clone_size: NA
j_call: TRBJ2-2
d_call: NA

cdr3_aa: CASSKGTGANTGELFF
cdr3_nt: TGTGCCAGCAGTAAAGGGACAGGGGCTAACACCGGGGAGCTGTTTTTT
v_call: TRBV6-1
clone_size: once
j_call: TRBJ2-2
d_call: TRBD1

cdr3_aa: CASSLSDRGWGNEQFF
cdr3_nt: TGTGCCAGCAGTTTATCGGACAGGGGTTGGGGGAATGAGCAGTTCTTC
v_call: TRBV27
clone_size: NA
j_call: TRBJ2-1
d_call: TRBD1

cdr3_aa: CASSTRHGNEKLFF
cdr3_nt: TGTGCCAGCAGCACGCGACATGGTAATGAAAAACTGTTTTTT
v_call: TRBV11-2
clone_size: few
j_call: TRBJ1-4
d_call: NA

cdr3_aa: CASSWVAGNEQFF
cdr3_nt: TGTGCCAGCAGCTGGGTGGCAGGCAATGAGCAGTTCTTC
v_call: TRBV7-2
clone_size: NA
j_call: TRBJ2-1
d_call: NA

cdr3_aa: CATSDRDRDTFSYGYTF
cdr3_nt: TGTGCCACCAGTGATCGCGACCGGGACACATTCTCCTATGGCTACACCTTC
v_call: TRBV24-1
clone_size: NA
j_call: TRBJ1-2
d_call: NA

cdr3_aa: CASSLGDRGSYEQYF
cdr3_nt: TGTGCCAGCAGCTTGGGGGACAGGGGATCCTACGAGCAGTACTTC
v_call: TRBV5-6
clone_size: NA
j_call: TRBJ2-7
d_call: TRBD1

cdr3_aa: CASSHTAGRAYNEQFF
cdr3_nt: TGCGCCAGCAGCCACACAGCGGGGAGGGCCTACAATGAGCAGTTCTTC
v_call: TRBV4-3
clone_size: NA
j_call: TRBJ2-1
d_call: TRBD2

cdr3_aa: CASSPNPIGQGNQPQHF
cdr3_nt: TGCGCCAGCAGCCCGAACCCGATCGGACAGGGTAATCAGCCCCAGCATTTT
v_call: TRBV5-1
clone_size: NA
j_call: TRBJ1-5
d_call: TRBD1

cdr3_aa: CASSLGFAGTQADTQYF
cdr3_nt: TGTGCCAGCAGCTTGGGGTTCGCCGGGACACAGGCAGATACGCAGTATTTT
v_call: TRBV5-8
clone_size: NA
j_call: TRBJ2-3
d_call: NA

cdr3_aa: CASSLSVRERGRDEQFF
cdr3_nt: TGTGCCAGCAGCTTAAGCGTCCGGGAGCGAGGGCGGGATGAGCAGTTCTTC
v_call: TRBV11-3
clone_size: NA
j_call: TRBJ2-1
d_call: NA

cdr3_aa: CASSPGTGPLEQYF
cdr3_nt: TGTGCCAGCTCACCGGGGACAGGTCCCCTCGAGCAGTACTTC
v_call: TRBV18
clone_size: NA
j_call: TRBJ2-7
d_call: TRBD1